A single T cell receptor (beta chain) is shown here with its context. This specimen comes from a study of CD8 T cells in Susac syndrome. V was clipped by 2 bases and J by 0 bases; unmatched bases: 7. Germline loops: CDR1 SGHAT, CDR2 FQNNGV. This CDR3 contains 16 residues. When the RNA was reverse transcribed, random hexamers were used with an input of roughly 0.45 to 1 ug. MiXCR was run by TCRdb on the immunoSEQ multiplex PCR reads, yielding one entry per CDR3 protein. Of approximately 210,000 distinct CDR3 sequences detected, about 95% appear once; the ten largest clones hold less than 0.095%. This TCR was recovered from a human donor with multiple sclerosis. Sequencing used CD4+ T cells from PBMCs. This sequence joins TRBV11-2 and TRBJ2-7, with TRBD2 matching 7 bases. CDR3 region: CASSLNLAGASYEQYF. CDR3 DNA sequence: TGTGCCAGCAGCTTAAATCTGGCGGGAGCCTCCTACGAGCAGTACTTC.